The T cell receptor (beta chain) under discussion was sequenced for a study of blood T cell repertoires in COVID-19. This clone occurred a few times. This CDR3 spans 15 amino acids. Germline V lookup: CDR1 LNHDA, CDR2 SQIVND (reference sequence). V was trimmed by 5 bases and J by 3 bases, leaving 16 bases between them. Seattle's enrolled individuals joined amid active infection and were then monitored longitudinally. Libraries were prepared by immunoSEQ multiplex PCR; TCRdb keeps only in-frame clonotypes and omits some of them. This table has about 200,000 clones, around nine tenths appearing once. Source material: peripheral blood. The chain carries TRBV19 and TRBJ1-2; TRBD1 is a possible D gene (6 bases). The clonotype comes from a man in his fifties with COVID-19, enrolled during active disease. CDR3 DNA sequence: TGTGCCAGTAGTGTGGTATCAGGGACATACTATGGCTACACCTTC. It is translated as CASSVVSGTYYGYTF.